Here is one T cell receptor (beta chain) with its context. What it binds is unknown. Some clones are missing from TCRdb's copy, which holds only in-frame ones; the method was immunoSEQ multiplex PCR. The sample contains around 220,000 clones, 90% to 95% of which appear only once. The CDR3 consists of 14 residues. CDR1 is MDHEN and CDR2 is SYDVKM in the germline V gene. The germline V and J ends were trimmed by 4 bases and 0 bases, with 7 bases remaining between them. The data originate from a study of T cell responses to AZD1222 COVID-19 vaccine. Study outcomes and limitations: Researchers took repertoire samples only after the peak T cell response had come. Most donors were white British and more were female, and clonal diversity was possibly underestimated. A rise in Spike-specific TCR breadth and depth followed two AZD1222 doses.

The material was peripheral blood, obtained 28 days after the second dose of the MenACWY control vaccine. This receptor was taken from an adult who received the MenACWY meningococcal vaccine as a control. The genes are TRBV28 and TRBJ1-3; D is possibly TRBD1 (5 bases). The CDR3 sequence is CASSWGNSGNTIYF. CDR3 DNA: TGTGCCAGCAGTTGGGGCAACTCTGGAAACACCATATATTTT.